Shown below are 26 T cell receptor beta chains from a single sample sequenced in a study of T cell responses to AZD1222 COVID-19 vaccine. The protocol was immunoSEQ multiplex PCR, while the TCRdb copy is restricted to in-frame clones and leaves out a portion. The sample contains approximately 150,000 clones, around 90% of which appear only once. Sample: peripheral blood, taken 28 days after the second dose of the MenACWY control vaccine. These receptors were collected from an adult who received the MenACWY meningococcal vaccine as a control.

V and J are TRBV5-1 and TRBJ2-7, with D perhaps assigned TRBD1 or TRBD2 (5 bases each). This CDR3 has 15 amino acids. Trimming cost V 4 bases and J 1 base, with 15 bases left between them. The V gene's germline CDR1 is SGHRS and CDR2 YFSETQ. The CDR3 reads CASSVSGTTSYEQYF. CDR3 DNA: TGCGCCAGCAGCGTATCCGGGACGACGTCCTACGAGCAGTACTTC.

V is TRBV6-5 and J is TRBJ2-7; D is possibly TRBD2 (6 bases). The ends were cut back, 7 bases at V and 0 bases at J, with 13 bases in the middle. Germline V lookup: CDR1 MNHEY, CDR2 SVGAGI. The CDR3 runs 14 residues. In DNA form, the CDR3 reads TGTGCCAGCAAATGGGAGCGGGCCTCCTACGAGCAGTACTTC. This encodes CASKWERASYEQYF.

The rearrangement joins TRBV30 to TRBJ1-6; the D is unclear. V was cut by 3 bases and J by 0 bases, with 9 bases left in between. Germline loops: CDR1 GTSNPN, CDR2 SVGIG (reference sequence). The CDR3 has 15 residues. For the CDR3, the DNA is TGTGCCTGGAGAGCTTATATCTCCTATAATTCACCCCTCCACTTT. The encoded protein is CAWRAYISYNSPLHF.

The chain combines TRBV4-1 with TRBJ1-5; D might be TRBD1 (5 bases). Looked up from germline, CDR1 is MGHRA and CDR2 is YSYEKL. Trimming pared 5 bases from V and 3 bases from J, leaving 14 bases between. The CDR3 is 15 amino acids. In nucleotides, the CDR3 is TGCGCCAGCAGCACCTTGACAGAGCCCAATCAGCCCCAGCATTTT. Residues: CASSTLTEPNQPQHF.

This chain connects TRBV25-1 to TRBJ2-1; D not certain. V was clipped by 4 bases and J by 9 bases, with 10 bases between them. The CDR3 has 12 amino acids. CDR1 and CDR2 from the germline V gene are MGHDK and SYGVNS. In DNA, the CDR3 is TGTGCCAGCAGTGGATTCCCGGGTGAGCAGTTCTTC. This sequence encodes CASSGFPGEQFF.

This rearrangement joins TRBV18 to TRBJ1-1; tentative D call: TRBD1 (5 bases). This CDR3 comprises 15 residues. The V end was cut by 3 bases, the J end by 1 base, with 12 bases between. Germline-derived CDR1 and CDR2 are KGHSH and LQKENI. CDR3 coding DNA: TGTGCCAGCTCACCGATGGCGCAGGGGAACACTGAAGCTTTCTTT. Translated, it gives CASSPMAQGNTEAFF.

This chain's CDR3 is CASRLNRGDQPQHF. In DNA, the CDR3 is TGTGCCAGCAGGCTAAACAGGGGAGATCAGCCCCAGCATTTT. The chain couples TRBV5-5 to TRBJ1-5, with TRBD1 matching 7 bases. V lost 5 bases and J lost 5; bases outside the gene matches: 7. Germline V gene lookup returns CDR1 SGHKS and CDR2 YYEKEE (reference sequence). The CDR3 consists of 14 residues.

Regarding this clone: Other DNA variants within this sample encode the same CDR3. The chain joins TRBV15 to TRBJ1-4; unclear D gene. CDR1 is LNHNV, CDR2 YYDKDF, per germline (reference sequence). Trimming took off 1 base at V and 5 bases at J, with 2 bases between the two ends. This CDR3 is built from 12 residues. CDR3 nucleotides: TGTGCCACCAGCAGAGTAAATGAAAAACTGTTTTTT. It encodes CATSRVNEKLFF. Combining the CDR3 with reference TRBV15 and TRBJ1-4 gives the whole variable domain DAMVIQNPRYQVTQFGKPVTLSCSQTLNHNVMYWYQQKSSQAPKLLFHYYDKDFNNEADTPDNFQSRRPNTSFCFLDIRSPGLGDTAMYLCATSRVNEKLFFGSGTQLSVL.

V usage is TRBV7-8 and J usage is TRBJ1-1; 7 positions agree with TRBD1. The CDR3 totals 16 residues. Per germline, CDR1 SGHVS and CDR2 FQNEAQ. V was pared by 5 bases and J by 1 base, with 10 bases of the junction left unmatched. DNA of the CDR3: TGTGCCAGCAGCCGGACAGGACAGCGAGCGAACACTGAAGCTTTCTTT. It codes for CASSRTGQRANTEAFF.

V is TRBV13 and J is TRBJ2-7; the D is unclear. Looked up from germline, CDR1 is PRHDT and CDR2 is FYEKMQ (reference sequence). The V gene lost 5 bases and the J gene lost 0 bases, with 5 bases spanning the gap. The CDR3 extends over 12 amino acids. The CDR3 sequence is CASSISSYEQYF. In DNA, the CDR3 is TGTGCCAGCAGCATCAGCTCCTACGAGCAGTACTTC.

This chain connects TRBV5-1 to TRBJ2-2; D gene ambiguous. Trimming took off 4 bases at V and 0 bases at J, with 7 bases between the two ends. The CDR3 covers 14 residues. Germline CDR1 and CDR2: SGHRS and YFSETQ. DNA of the CDR3: TGCGCCAGCAGCCGATTGACGAACACCGGGGAGCTGTTTTTT. Amino acid sequence: CASSRLTNTGELFF.

This chain connects TRBV15 to TRBJ2-5, with D perhaps TRBD2 (7 bases). The CDR3 consists of 14 residues. V lost 3 bases and J lost 4, with 12 bases in between. Per germline, CDR1 LNHNV and CDR2 YYDKDF (reference sequence). The CDR3 is CATSRGGAGETQYF. CDR3 bases: TGTGCCACCAGCAGGGGGGGGGCGGGAGAGACCCAGTACTTC.

J is TRBJ1-5 and V is TRBV5-5; D perhaps matches TRBD1 (6 bases). This CDR3 spans 15 amino acids. Trimming removed 7 bases at V and 6 bases at J, with 20 bases between. CDR1 SGHKS and CDR2 YYEKEE come from the germline V gene (reference sequence). As DNA, the CDR3 is TGTGCCAGCTCCTCCTCTACAGGGTCGTTTCAGCCCCAGCATTTT. Amino acids: CASSSSTGSFQPQHF.

The V gene is TRBV18, the J gene TRBJ2-1; D is ambiguous. Germline assignment: CDR1 KGHSH and CDR2 LQKENI. The CDR3 is made up of 15 amino acids. V lost 3 bases, J lost 4 bases, and 13 bases lay in between. DNA of the CDR3: TGTGCCAGCTCACCGACCCTTTACAATTACAATGAGCAGTTCTTC. Translated, it gives CASSPTLYNYNEQFF.

This sequence joins TRBV4-3 and TRBJ2-3; D is perhaps TRBD2 (5 bases). CDR1 LGHNA and CDR2 YSLEER come from the germline V gene. The CDR3 is 19 amino acids. V gave up 0 bases and J gave up 0 bases, with 19 bases separating them. CDR3 nucleotide sequence: TGCGCCAGCAGCCAAGATTGGAGTAGCGCACAATCTAGCACAGATACGCAGTATTTT. The encoded protein is CASSQDWSSAQSSTDTQYF.

The chain carries TRBV28 and TRBJ2-7; 9 positions agree with TRBD1. Germline CDR1 is MDHEN and CDR2 is SYDVKM. The CDR3 is made up of 14 amino acids. V lost 5 bases, J lost 3 bases, and 5 bases stayed unmatched. The CDR3 is CASSAPGQGYEQYF. The CDR3 nucleotides are TGTGCCAGCAGTGCTCCGGGACAGGGCTACGAGCAGTACTTC.

Notes on this clone: The junction and the germline gene differ at one end; a read error may be behind it. The chain carries TRBV7-7 and TRBJ2-5; D remains ambiguous. Germline lookup yields CDR1 SSHAT and CDR2 FNYEAQ (reference sequence). The CDR3 consists of 15 residues. As DNA, the CDR3 is TGTGCTAGCAGCGATGGCGGACGGCTCCAAGAGACCCAGTACTTC. Its translation: CASSDGGRLQETQYF.

This chain connects TRBV7-3 to TRBJ2-2; the D gene is possibly TRBD1 (6 bases). CDR1 SGHTA and CDR2 FQGTGA come from the germline V gene. The CDR3 runs to 13 residues. V was shortened by 8 bases and J by 5 bases, with 12 bases between the two germline ends. The CDR3 DNA reads TGTGCCAGCGGGCAGGGGCGGACCGGGGAGCTGTTTTTT. Its translation: CASGQGRTGELFF.

The rearrangement joins TRBV2 to TRBJ2-7; D is uncertain. The germline CDR1 and CDR2 sequences are SNHLY and FYNNEI. V was cut by 6 bases and J by 2 bases, with 5 bases left in between. This CDR3 is 11 amino acids long. In DNA form, the CDR3 reads TGTGCCAGCAGAGGCGCCTACGAGCAGTACTTC. Amino acid sequence: CASRGAYEQYF.

This sequence joins TRBV4-1 and TRBJ2-6; D uncertain. V lost 2 bases, J lost 2 bases, and 10 bases lay in between. This CDR3 is 16 amino acids long. Per the germline V gene, CDR1 is MGHRA and CDR2 is YSYEKL. In nucleotides, the CDR3 is TGCGCCAGCAGCCAACCCTCTGGCGCTGGGGCCAACGTCCTGACTTTC. This encodes CASSQPSGAGANVLTF.

The chain's CDR3 is CASSVAPDGNSPLHF. The CDR3 DNA is TGTGCCAGCAGCGTAGCCCCGGACGGGAATTCACCCCTCCACTTT. The chain has TRBV9 and TRBJ1-6; D unclear. The CDR3 totals 15 residues. CDR1 and CDR2 (germline): SGDLS, YYNGEE. Trimming cost V 0 bases and J 7 bases, with 11 bases left between them.

The chain carries TRBV24-1 and TRBJ2-3, with 7 nucleotides matching TRBD1. Germline values: CDR1 KGHDR, CDR2 SFDVKD. V gave up 3 bases and J gave up 0 bases; unmatched junction bases: 11. The CDR3 is 18 residues long. The CDR3 region has the DNA TGTGCCACCAGTGATCTACTAGGGACAGCGAGAAGCACAGATACGCAGTATTTT. Amino acid sequence: CATSDLLGTARSTDTQYF.

The chain carries TRBV30 and TRBJ1-5; weak D call: TRBD1 (6 bases). This CDR3 spans 14 amino acids. V gave up 1 base and J gave up 7 bases, with 14 bases separating them. In germline, CDR1 is GTSNPN, CDR2 SVGIG (reference sequence). DNA for the CDR3: TGTGCCTGGAGTGAGCGAACAGGGTTGCAGCCCCAGCATTTT. This gives the protein CAWSERTGLQPQHF.

The chain combines TRBV7-2 with TRBJ1-1; D might be TRBD1 (6 bases). The CDR3 consists of 15 residues. CDR1 SGHTA and CDR2 FQGNSA come from the germline V gene. Trimming took 0 bases from V and 0 from J, leaving 8 bases between them. Here the CDR3 reads CASSLATGMNTEAFF. The CDR3 DNA reads as TGTGCCAGCAGCTTAGCAACAGGGATGAACACTGAAGCTTTCTTT.

The genes are TRBV5-5 and TRBJ1-5; D remains ambiguous. Germline V gives CDR1 SGHKS, CDR2 YYEKEE (reference sequence). This CDR3 comprises 15 residues. The V and J ends lost 0 bases and 3 bases respectively, with 10 bases between them. The CDR3 here is CASSLVSGNNQPQHF. The CDR3 bases are TGTGCCAGCAGCTTGGTTTCCGGGAACAATCAGCCCCAGCATTTT.

The CDR3 loop reads CASSVYNEQFF. In nucleotides, the CDR3 is TGTGCCAGCAGCGTTTACAATGAGCAGTTCTTC. The chain couples TRBV5-4 to TRBJ2-1; unclear D gene. Trimming cost V 4 bases and J 4 bases, with 3 bases left between them. The CDR3 has 11 residues. The germline gives CDR1 SGHNT, CDR2 YYREEE (reference sequence).